The subject of this entry is one T cell receptor (beta chain). This receptor's antigen is unknown. No much larger clone exists at a distance of one base, and base qualities are not known. CDR1 and CDR2 (SGHNT, YENEEA) derive from the germline V gene. There are 12 amino acids in the CDR3, from cysteine to phenylalanine inclusive. The retained sequence is limited to the CDR3, 36 bases, with the frame set at the first base. The data are from a study of OX40 agonist ivuxolimab in advanced cancers. As for the study more broadly: Ivuxolimab was a fully human IgG2 agonistic monoclonal antibody targeting the costimulatory receptor OX40 (CD134). Among the roughly 52 dose-escalation patients, 19 had hepatocellular carcinoma, some 15 melanoma, 9 renal cell carcinoma and 9 head and neck cancer. Peripheral TCRbeta sequencing was intended to test whether TCR sequence diversity was altered and clonal T-cell expansion was caused by ivuxolimab. Partial responses occurred in three dose-escalation patients: two with cutaneous melanoma and one with hepatocellular carcinoma. Prior anti-PD-1, anti-PD-L1 or anti-CTLA-4 therapy was permitted, and checkpoint inhibitors had been received by approximately 39% of dose-escalation patients. Intravenous ivuxolimab was administered to patients every 2 weeks at six dose levels: 0.01, 0.1, 0.3, 1.5, 3 and 10 mg/kg. The dose-escalation cohort was roughly 83% male with a mean age of approximately 60 years, ranging from roughly 23 to 80. The paper describes the monotherapy dose-escalation part (N of about 55 patients) of the phase I trial of ivuxolimab. Here is what the overall study found, with its caveats: Which antigens the clonally expanded peripheral T cells were specific for was not determined. In the 0.1-3.0 mg/kg groups, partial responders were among the patients with the lowest normalized peripheral clonal expansion, particularly in CD8+ T cells. Low levels of normalized T-cell clonal expansion were also seen in some patients who did not respond. Clonal expansion of both CD4+ and CD8+ blood T cells was observed from baseline to week 6 at doses 0.1 to 3.0 mg/kg. After ivuxolimab, expanded clones were on average more numerous among CD8+ T cells than among CD4+ T cells.

Genomic DNA was isolated from the sorted cells so that the TCRbeta CDR3 region could be sequenced. The immunoSEQ Assay was used for sequencing of TCRbeta CDR3 regions. Entries here come from immuneACCESS through TCRdb and include only in-frame sequences with V and J called. Some clones fail to appear in such tables; in the studies checked, an unresolved V gene covers under half of the shortfall, and the cause of the remainder is unknown. The sample table lists more than 60,000 clones, about three quarters of them with a count of one. The ten largest account for 4.5% to 6% of the sample. Patients with autoimmune disease history or receiving systemic immunosuppression were excluded from the trial. Peripheral blood for TCR sequencing was collected from all dose cohorts at baseline, on cycle 4 day 1, and on cycle 7 day 1. Samples came from an open-label, multicenter, first-in-human phase I dose-escalation trial of ivuxolimab. Adults with locally advanced or metastatic head and neck squamous cell, hepatocellular, melanoma or renal cell carcinoma were enrolled in the trial. Before TCR sequencing, CD4+ T cells and CD8+ T cells were sorted from peripheral blood as separate populations.

Recombination linked TRBV11-3 to TRBJ2-5, and TRBD1 matches 7 of the central bases. The DNA end favors TRBJ2-7, so the J call may be wrong. The TCR was taken from an adult with an advanced solid tumor such as melanoma, head and neck, liver or kidney cancer. Material: CD4+ or CD8+ T cells sorted from blood, obtained in a trial of the OX40 agonist ivuxolimab. The CDR3 protein is CASSRDRGEQYF. The DNA sequence is as follows: TGTGCCAGCAGCCGGGACAGAGGCGAGCAGTACTTC.